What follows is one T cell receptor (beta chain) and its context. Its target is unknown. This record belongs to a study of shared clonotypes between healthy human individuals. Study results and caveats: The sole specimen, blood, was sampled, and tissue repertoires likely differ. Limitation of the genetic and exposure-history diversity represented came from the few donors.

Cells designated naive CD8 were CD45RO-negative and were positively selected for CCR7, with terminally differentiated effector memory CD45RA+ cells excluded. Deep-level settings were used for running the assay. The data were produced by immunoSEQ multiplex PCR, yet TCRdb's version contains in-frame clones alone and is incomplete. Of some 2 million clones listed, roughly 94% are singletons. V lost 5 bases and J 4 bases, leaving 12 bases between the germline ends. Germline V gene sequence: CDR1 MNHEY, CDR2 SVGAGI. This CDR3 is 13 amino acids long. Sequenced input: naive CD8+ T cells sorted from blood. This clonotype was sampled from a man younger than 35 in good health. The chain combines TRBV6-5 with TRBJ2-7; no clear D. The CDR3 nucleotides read TGTGCCAGCAGTCCAATGGACGGGTACGAGCAGTACTTC. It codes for CASSPMDGYEQYF.